A single T cell receptor beta chain is shown here with its context. This record belongs to a study of blood T cell repertoires in COVID-19. As originally analysed: Researchers report that nucleated cell counts were estimated from reference gene primer amplification. Some clones are missing from TCRdb's copy, which holds only in-frame ones; the method was immunoSEQ multiplex PCR. That table supplies the V and J calls and clone size; D and trimming were determined from the DNA. The table shows roughly 99,000 clones, with around 85% occurring only once. Germline V CDR1 and CDR2: SGHTS, YDEGEE. Trimming cost V 0 bases and J 7 bases, with 10 bases left between them. This CDR3 region has 14 residues.

Specimen: peripheral blood. The V gene is TRBV5-8, the J gene TRBJ1-4; D unresolved. The sequence came from a woman of 80 years or more with acute or convalescent COVID-19. The CDR3 DNA sequence: TGTGCCAGCAGCTTGGGTGAGGCGAGTGAAAAACTGTTTTTT. Residues: CASSLGEASEKLFF.